A single T cell receptor beta chain is shown here with its context. Its target is unknown. This specimen belongs to a study of cytomegalovirus exposure and HLA in healthy donors. Amplification used 60 Vbeta primers and 13 Jbeta primers. In the authors' methods: The authors later counted roughly 76 million unique TCR beta chains, roughly 11 million of them shared. Clones were sequenced by immunoSEQ multiplex PCR, and TCRdb holds only the in-frame ones, with some missing. V and J calls and clone size are given by that table; D and trimming were obtained from the DNA. The table shows around 80,000 clones, with approximately 65% occurring only once. V was pared by 2 bases and J by 0 bases, with 16 bases between. Germline-derived CDR1 and CDR2 are SGHNT and YYREEE (reference sequence). This CDR3 spans 17 amino acids. General study points: The CMV antigen specificity of a few CMV-associated chains was confirmed through in vitro analysis.

V gene TRBV5-4 combines with J gene TRBJ2-3; perhaps TRBD2 as D (6 bases). The receptor was derived from a male donor in good health and CMV-seropositive. Sequenced: PBMCs. CDR3: CASSFLRWGVSTDTQYF. The CDR3 DNA is TGTGCCAGCAGCTTCCTCCGTTGGGGGGTCAGCACAGATACGCAGTATTTT.